The clone carrying this T cell receptor (beta chain) came up a few times. The authors' processing: Amplification from reference gene primers served as the basis for estimated nucleated cell counts. Assay used: immunoSEQ multiplex PCR; TCRdb lists only in-frame clones, some missing. The D gene and trimming were derived from the DNA, and the V and J assignments and clone size from that table. The data show around 62,000 clones, approximately 85% seen once. The source of the sample is a study of blood T cell repertoires in COVID-19. About the study: Collection of acute and convalescent COVID-19 samples took place in the United States, Italy and Spain. Sample material is recorded as cDNA or gDNA derived from T cells, B-cell-depleted T cells, or PBMCs.

V was clipped by 4 bases and J by 3 bases; unmatched bases: 7. CDR3 size: 15 residues. Germline assignment: CDR1 WNHNN and CDR2 SYGVQD (reference sequence). This sequence joins TRBV10-1 and TRBJ2-3; the match to TRBD2 covers 7 bases. The sequence was collected from a man in his fifties or sixties with acute or convalescent COVID-19. The specimen was peripheral blood. CDR3 residues: CASSVSGGGTDTQYF. CDR3 bases: TGCGCCAGCAGTGTGTCGGGCGGGGGAACAGATACGCAGTATTTT.